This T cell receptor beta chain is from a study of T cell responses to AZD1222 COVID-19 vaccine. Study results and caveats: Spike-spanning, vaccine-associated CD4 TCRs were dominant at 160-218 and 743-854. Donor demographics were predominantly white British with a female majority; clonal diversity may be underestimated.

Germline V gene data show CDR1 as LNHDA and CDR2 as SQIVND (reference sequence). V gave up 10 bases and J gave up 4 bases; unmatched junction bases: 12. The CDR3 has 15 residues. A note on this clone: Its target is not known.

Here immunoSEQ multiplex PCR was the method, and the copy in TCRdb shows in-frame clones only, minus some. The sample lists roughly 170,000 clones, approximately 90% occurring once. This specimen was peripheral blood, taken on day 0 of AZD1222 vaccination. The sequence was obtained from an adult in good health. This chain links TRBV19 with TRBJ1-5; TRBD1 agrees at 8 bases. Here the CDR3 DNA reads TGTGCCACCCATAATGACAGGGGCTCGAATCAGCCCCAGCATTTT. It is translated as CATHNDRGSNQPQHF. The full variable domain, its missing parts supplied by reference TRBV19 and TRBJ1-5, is DGGITQSPKYLFRKEGQNVTLSCEQNLNHDAMYWYRQDPGQGLRLIYYSQIVNDFQKGDIAEGYSVSREKKESFPLTVTSAQKNPTAFYLCATHNDRGSNQPQHFGDGTRLSIL.